The rows below give T cell receptor beta chains drawn from one sample of a study of shared clonotypes between healthy human individuals. Some clones are missing from TCRdb's copy, which holds only in-frame ones; the method was immunoSEQ multiplex PCR. The sample yields roughly 2 million clones, about 95% seen once. Sequencing was performed on naive CD8+ T cells sorted from blood. The source is a man younger than 30 in good health. Each CDR3 is given with its conserved first and last residue. A D gene is named only where the DNA matches it firmly. Only part of the rows carry a size: once, few, many, or a class if the clone is expanded.

CASSLGSATNEKLFF | TGTGCCAGCAGCTTAGGGAGTGCAACTAATGAAAAACTGTTTTTT | TRBJ1-4 | - | - | TRBV7-9
CASSPGGGYGYTF | TGTGCCAGCAGCCCAGGGGGGGGCTATGGCTACACCTTC | TRBJ1-2 | TRBD1 | - | TRBV7-9
CASSLVGQPYEQYF | TGTGCCAGCAGCTTGGTTGGACAGCCCTACGAGCAGTACTTC | TRBJ2-7 | - | - | TRBV5-6
CASSSDGLGNQPQHF | TGTGCCAGCAGCTCCGACGGGCTTGGCAATCAGCCCCAGCATTTT | TRBJ1-5 | - | - | TRBV7-9
CAITDPAGLPDEQYF | TGTGCCATCACCGATCCGGCTGGCTTACCGGACGAGCAGTACTTC | TRBJ2-7 | - | - | TRBV10-3
CASSMEDSYEQYF | TGCGCCAGCAGCATGGAGGATTCCTACGAGCAGTACTTC | TRBJ2-7 | - | - | TRBV4-1
CASSLHNGRANEQYF | TGTGCCAGCAGCTTACATAACGGGAGGGCCAACGAGCAGTACTTC | TRBJ2-7 | TRBD2 | - | TRBV7-6
CASSPTGTSSDTQYF | TGTGCCAGCAGCCCCACCGGGACTAGCTCAGATACGCAGTATTTT | TRBJ2-3 | TRBD2 | once | TRBV5-4
CASSQPELISGNEAFF | TGCGCCAGCAGCCAGCCCGAACTAATCTCGGGCAATGAAGCTTTCTTT | TRBJ1-1 | - | - | TRBV4-1
CASSLSYPAGRTDTQYF | TGTGCCAGTAGCCTATCCTATCCAGCGGGACGCACAGATACGCAGTATTTT | TRBJ2-3 | TRBD2 | - | TRBV19
CASRNMNTEAFF | TGTGCCAGCAGGAACATGAACACTGAAGCTTTCTTT | TRBJ1-1 | - | - | TRBV27
CASSPLAGASDTQYF | TGTGCCAGCAGTCCACTAGCGGGAGCATCAGATACGCAGTATTTT | TRBJ2-3 | TRBD2 | - | TRBV14
CASTPLGSSYEQYF | TGTGCCAGCACCCCACTAGGGAGCTCCTACGAGCAGTACTTC | TRBJ2-7 | - | - | TRBV11-2
CASSTEEQGASYNEQFF | TGTGCCAGCAGCACAGAGGAACAGGGGGCCTCCTACAATGAGCAGTTCTTC | TRBJ2-1 | TRBD1 | - | TRBV7-9
CASSVEGRSYPGETQYF | TGTGCCAGCAGCGTAGAGGGCAGGAGCTACCCGGGAGAGACCCAGTACTTC | TRBJ2-5 | - | - | TRBV9
CASSLVGLAYEQYF | TGTGCCAGCAGCTTAGTCGGACTAGCTTACGAGCAGTACTTC | TRBJ2-7 | TRBD2 | - | TRBV7-9
CASSLAAQGRSSNYGYTF | TGCGCCAGCAGCTTGGCCGCACAGGGGCGATCGTCTAACTATGGCTACACCTTC | TRBJ1-2 | TRBD1 | - | TRBV5-1
CASSLAGQTQETQYF | TGCGCCAGCAGCTTGGCCGGGCAGACTCAAGAGACCCAGTACTTC | TRBJ2-5 | - | few | TRBV5-1
CACLLGVSYEQYF | TGTGCCTGCCTTTTGGGCGTTTCCTACGAGCAGTACTTC | TRBJ2-7 | - | - | TRBV30
CASSAWTGTNTEAFF | TGTGCCAGCAGCGCATGGACAGGGACTAACACTGAAGCTTTCTTT | TRBJ1-1 | TRBD1 | once | TRBV7-3
CASRGGLADNEQFF | TGTGCCAGCAGGGGGGGGCTAGCCGACAATGAGCAGTTCTTC | TRBJ2-1 | - | once | TRBV2
CASSLGPSSGANVLTF | TGTGCCAGCAGTTTAGGACCGAGCTCTGGGGCCAACGTCCTGACTTTC | TRBJ2-6 | - | - | TRBV27
CASSPGQNYGYTF | TGTGCCAGCAGCCCCGGACAGAACTATGGCTACACCTTC | TRBJ1-2 | - | - | TRBV7-2
CASSDPRGYEQYF | TGCGCCAGCAGTGACCCCAGGGGCTACGAGCAGTACTTC | TRBJ2-7 | - | - | TRBV10-2
CASSMDRGSGEQYF | TGTGCCAGCAGCATGGACAGGGGGTCTGGAGAGCAGTACTTC | TRBJ2-7 | TRBD1 | - | TRBV11-2
CTLAGDSGYEQYF | TGTACTCTAGCAGGGGACTCCGGCTACGAGCAGTACTTC | TRBJ2-7 | - | - | TRBV30
CASSPQTGGDDSPLHF | TGTGCCAGCAGCCCCCAGACAGGGGGCGACGATTCACCCCTCCACTTT | TRBJ1-6 | TRBD1 | - | TRBV7-9
CASSLGGAAYEQYF | TGTGCCAGCAGCTTAGGTGGGGCTGCCTACGAGCAGTACTTC | TRBJ2-7 | - | - | TRBV7-6
CASNPQEGASYNEQFF | TGTGCCAGCAACCCTCAGGAAGGGGCCTCCTACAATGAGCAGTTCTTC | TRBJ2-1 | - | - | TRBV9
CASSQGRPSYNEQFF | TGTGCTAGCAGCCAGGGACGGCCCTCCTACAATGAGCAGTTCTTC | TRBJ2-1 | - | - | TRBV7-7
CASSWTGGFEQFF | TGTGCCAGCAGCTGGACAGGGGGCTTTGAGCAGTTCTTC | TRBJ2-1 | TRBD1 | - | TRBV11-2
CSVEGDTDYEQYF | TGCAGCGTTGAAGGGGACACAGACTACGAGCAGTACTTC | TRBJ2-7 | - | - | TRBV29-1
CSVEDPSRGLGSYNEQFF | TGCAGCGTTGAAGATCCTTCGCGAGGCTTAGGGTCCTACAATGAGCAGTTCTTC | TRBJ2-1 | - | - | TRBV29-1
CASSLRQVEAFF | TGTGCCAGCAGCTTAAGACAGGTTGAAGCTTTCTTT | TRBJ1-1 | - | - | TRBV7-9
CASSQDLREGNTIYF | TGCGCCAGCAGCCAAGATCTACGGGAGGGAAACACCATATATTTT | TRBJ1-3 | - | - | TRBV4-3
CASSILLAENYEQYF | TGTGCCAGCAGCATACTACTAGCGGAGAACTACGAGCAGTACTTC | TRBJ2-7 | TRBD2 | - | TRBV11-2
CASNQIQQGAEAFF | TGTGCCAGTAACCAAATTCAACAGGGAGCTGAAGCTTTCTTT | TRBJ1-1 | - | few | TRBV19
CASSILLNTGELFF | TGTGCCAGCAGCATATTACTCAACACCGGGGAGCTGTTTTTT | TRBJ2-2 | - | - | TRBV28
CASSRGDRPREQYF | TGTGCCAGCAGCCGCGGCGACAGGCCCCGCGAGCAGTACTTC | TRBJ2-7 | - | - | TRBV7-9
CASSSPGQIYGYTF | TGCGCCAGCAGCAGCCCGGGACAGATCTATGGCTACACCTTC | TRBJ1-2 | TRBD1 | - | TRBV5-1
CASKPGTDNTGELFF | TGTGCCAGCAAACCCGGGACTGACAACACCGGGGAGCTGTTTTTT | TRBJ2-2 | - | - | TRBV27
CASSDPLLAGSPETQYF | TGTGCCAGCTCAGATCCACTACTAGCGGGAAGCCCAGAGACCCAGTACTTC | TRBJ2-5 | TRBD2 | - | TRBV18
CAISEPIASNEQFF | TGTGCCATCAGTGAGCCAATCGCATCCAATGAGCAGTTCTTC | TRBJ2-1 | - | - | TRBV10-3
CAIREGTGPKAYEQYF | TGTGCCATCAGGGAGGGGACAGGACCAAAGGCCTACGAGCAGTACTTC | TRBJ2-7 | TRBD1 | - | TRBV10-3
CASSVGSNWPQHF | TGTGCCAGCAGCGTCGGATCCAATTGGCCCCAGCATTTT | TRBJ1-5 | - | - | TRBV9
CASSLGNEQFF | TGTGCCAGCAGCTTAGGGAATGAGCAGTTCTTC | TRBJ2-1 | - | - | TRBV11-2
CASSQGNSEDRYPYEQYF | TGCGCCAGCAGCCAAGGGAATTCTGAAGACAGGTACCCCTACGAGCAGTACTTC | TRBJ2-7 | - | once | TRBV4-3
CVWESVYNEQFF | TGTGTCTGGGAATCGGTTTACAATGAGCAGTTCTTC | TRBJ2-1 | - | - | TRBV30
CASSLSQGEVKYEYTEAFF | TGTGCCAGCAGTTTATCCCAGGGGGAAGTCAAGTATGAGTACACTGAAGCTTTCTTT | TRBJ1-1 | TRBD1 | - | TRBV28